The clone carrying this TCR beta chain was seen a few times. What it binds is unknown. Losses at the gene ends were 0 bases for V and 8 bases for J; bases not matched to a gene: 4. The CDR3 loop spans 14 amino acids. Germline lookup yields CDR1 SGDLS and CDR2 YYNGEE. These data come from a study of identical twins. TCRdb independently ran MiXCR on the 5' RACE reads; one entry per CDR3 protein. The sample records under 300,000 distinct CDR3 sequences, approximately 7.1% being singletons. Study-level findings and limits: Without tracking the same donors, conclusions rested on cross-sectional statistical analysis. Cord blood's abundant beta clonotypes had fewer insertions, unlike memory repertoires.

These data were also reused for a study on T cells expressing NK-cell markers. This second report adds: According to the study, TCR beta repertoires originated from sorted CD3+CD56+NKG2C+, CD3+CD56+NKG2C- and CD3+CD56-NKG2C+ T cells. Clarity on HCMV specificity was lacking for the expanded NKG2C+ T cell clones.

The origin of this receptor is a woman between 18 and 30 years old in good health. V is TRBV9 and J is TRBJ1-4; 7 bases are a match to TRBD1. The specimen was CD8+ T cells sorted from blood. The CDR3 loop is CASSVGDSFEKLFF. The CDR3 DNA sequence: TGTGCCAGCAGCGTAGGGGACAGCTTCGAAAAACTGTTTTTT.